This T cell receptor (beta chain) comes out of a study of T cell changes during pregnancy in multiple sclerosis. The table came from immunoSEQ multiplex PCR; TCRdb's copy has only in-frame clones and leaves some out. Of 50,000 to 60,000 clones in the sample, around 92% were seen once. Germline lookup yields CDR1 MNHNS and CDR2 SASEGT. After removal of 3 bases from V and 3 bases from J, the junction contained 10 bases not matched to a gene. The CDR3 consists of 16 residues. The chain combines TRBV6-1 with TRBJ2-7; 8 bases map to TRBD2. The clonotype originates from a female donor in good health, enrolled as a control in a pregnancy study. The material sequenced was CD4+ T cells from peripheral blood mononuclear cells, taken after pregnancy. The CDR3 bases are TGTGCCAGCAGTGACCCCCCGCCGGGAGGGATCTACGAGCAGTACTTC. Amino acid sequence: CASSDPPPGGIYEQYF.